One sample yielded the 20 T cell receptor beta chains listed below, sequenced in a study of siplizumab effects on memory and regulatory T cells. The assay was immunoSEQ multiplex PCR, and TCRdb's table has in-frame clones only and misses some. The sample has approximately 52,000 clones, about 97% seen once. Material for sequencing was naive CD4+ T cells sorted from blood. These receptors all stem from a human donor in good health.

This rearrangement joins TRBV27 to TRBJ2-5, with TRBD2 matching over 8 bases. The CDR3 sequence is 16 residues long. With 6 bases clipped from V and 1 base from J, the junction kept 10 bases outside the gene matches. Germline loops: CDR1 MNHEY, CDR2 SMNVEV (reference sequence). CDR3 coding DNA: TGTGCCAGCAGGACTACTCGGGGGGGTGTCCAAGAGACCCAGTACTTC. Protein sequence: CASRTTRGGVQETQYF.

This clone appeared once. The CDR3 is CASSLLGTRTTGELFF. The CDR3 DNA sequence: TGTGCCAGCAGTTTATTAGGGACTAGAACCACCGGGGAGCTGTTTTTT. V gene TRBV28 combines with J gene TRBJ2-2, with 8 positions matching TRBD2. This CDR3 region has 16 residues. Per the germline V gene, CDR1 is MDHEN and CDR2 is SYDVKM. V dropped 1 base and J dropped 4; count of bases not matched to a gene: 5.

This rearrangement joins TRBV7-2 to TRBJ2-1; 14 bases are shared with TRBD2. Germline CDR1 and CDR2: SGHTA and FQGNSA. The CDR3 is 15 residues long. V shed 5 bases and J 8 bases; nucleotides not matched to a gene: 5. This CDR3 reads CASSPGTSGSDEQFF. The CDR3 coding sequence is TGTGCCAGCAGCCCCGGGACTAGCGGGAGCGATGAGCAGTTCTTC.

V gene TRBV5-1 combines with J gene TRBJ2-1, with 7 bases matching TRBD1. The CDR3 runs 13 residues. Germline V gene lookup returns CDR1 SGHRS and CDR2 YFSETQ. J was trimmed by 10 bases and V by 4 bases; bases with no gene match: 8. The DNA of the CDR3 is TGCGCCAGCAGCCCCTTAGACAGGGAGGAGCAGTTCTTC. Encoded protein: CASSPLDREEQFF.

The chain links TRBV7-9 to TRBJ2-1; D is uncertain. The CDR3 runs 15 residues. In germline, CDR1 is SEHNR, CDR2 FQNEAQ (reference sequence). Deletions cut 5 bases from V and 1 base from J, with 12 bases between. The CDR3 loop reads CASSRAAGSYNEQFF. The CDR3, as DNA: TGTGCCAGCAGCCGGGCGGCCGGATCCTACAATGAGCAGTTCTTC.

This clone was observed a single time. The CDR3 nucleotides read TGCGCCAGCAGTGATAGGCAGGGGAACGGATACGAGCAGTACTTC. Residues: CASSDRQGNGYEQYF. The chain carries TRBV10-2 and TRBJ2-7, with a possible D match to TRBD1 (6 bases). Looked up from germline, CDR1 is WSHSY and CDR2 is SAAADI. Trimming removed 3 bases at V and 4 bases at J, with 16 bases between. CDR3 length: 15 amino acids.

This chain connects TRBV7-2 to TRBJ2-5; 7 bases align to TRBD2. The V and J ends lost 8 bases and 11 bases, in that order; junction bases with no gene match: 14. The CDR3 sequence is 13 residues long. The germline V gene encodes CDR1 SGHTA and CDR2 FQGNSA. The CDR3: CASSGGPLREQYF. Written as DNA, the CDR3 is TGTGCCAGCTCGGGAGGACCCTTACGGGAGCAGTACTTC. Based on the CDR3 plus reference TRBV7-2 and TRBJ2-5, the full variable domain is GAGVSQSPSNKVTEKGKDVELRCDPISGHTALYWYRQSLGQGLEFLIYFQGNSAPDKSGLPSDRFSAERTGGSVSTLTIQRTQQEDSAVYLCASSGGPLREQYFGPGTRLLVL.

The V gene is TRBV7-6, the J gene TRBJ2-1, with D possibly matching TRBD2 (7 bases). V lost 0 bases to trimming and J lost 0 bases, with 18 bases between them. CDR3 length equals 19 residues. Germline V gives CDR1 SGHVS, CDR2 FNYEAQ. The CDR3 loop is CASSLALGGGVGSYNEQFF. As DNA, the CDR3 is TGTGCCAGCAGCTTAGCGCTAGGGGGAGGGGTAGGCTCCTACAATGAGCAGTTCTTC.

About this clone: At one boundary the junction diverges from the germline segment, which might be a read error. The rearrangement joins TRBV5-4 to TRBJ2-2, with a tentative D call TRBD2 (6 bases). The CDR3 covers 16 residues. Germline V gives CDR1 SGHNT, CDR2 YYREEE (reference sequence). CDR3 nucleotides: TGCGCCAGCAGCCAATTGGCGGGACTTAACACCGGGGAGCTGTTTTTT. This gives the protein CASSQLAGLNTGELFF.

The chain employs TRBV2 and TRBJ2-2; TRBD2 matches at 9 bases. Germline CDR1 reads SNHLY; CDR2 reads FYNNEI. The CDR3 covers 14 residues. V was clipped by 6 bases and J by 4 bases; unmatched bases: 3. The CDR3 sequence is CASREREVTGELFF. CDR3 nucleotides: TGTGCCAGCAGGGAGCGGGAGGTCACCGGGGAGCTGTTTTTT.

The chain links TRBV25-1 to TRBJ1-1; D not certain. The V gene's germline CDR1 is MGHDK and CDR2 SYGVNS. V was trimmed by 4 bases and J by 10 bases, leaving 13 bases between them. CDR3 length: 12 amino acids. CDR3 DNA: TGTGCCAGCAGTGCCCGGAGTCAGACAGCTTTCTTT. Translating it yields CASSARSQTAFF.

The gene calls are TRBV5-1 and TRBJ2-1; D tentatively reads TRBD1 or TRBD2 (5 bases each). Germline V gene data show CDR1 as SGHRS and CDR2 as YFSETQ. The CDR3 is made up of 16 amino acids. V was shortened by 0 bases and J by 1 base, with 11 bases between the two germline ends. The CDR3 here is CASSLDGGVSYNEQFF. CDR3 DNA sequence: TGCGCCAGCAGCTTGGATGGGGGAGTGTCCTACAATGAGCAGTTCTTC.

This chain uses TRBV7-2 with TRBJ2-3, with 10 positions matching TRBD2. This CDR3 is 15 amino acids long. Unmatched junction bases numbered 5, after V lost 2 bases and J lost 6 bases. The germline gives CDR1 SGHTA, CDR2 FQGNSA. The CDR3 spells CASSLLAGVGDTQYF. Written as DNA, the CDR3 is TGTGCCAGCAGCTTACTAGCGGGAGTGGGGGATACGCAGTATTTT.

The rearrangement joins TRBV5-1 to TRBJ2-2, with TRBD2 matching over 8 bases. Trimming removed 4 bases from V and 1 base from J; junction bases left unmatched: 6. CDR1 and CDR2 from the germline V gene are SGHRS and YFSETQ. The CDR3 has 16 residues. CDR3 in DNA: TGCGCCAGCAGCCCAAGCGGGAGAGGGAACACCGGGGAGCTGTTTTTT. Translating gives CASSPSGRGNTGELFF.

V gene TRBV19 combines with J gene TRBJ1-4; D is unclear. Germline V gives CDR1 LNHDA, CDR2 SQIVND (reference sequence). The length of the CDR3 is 14 residues. V was clipped by 4 bases and J by 8 bases, with 14 bases between them. CDR3 DNA: TGTGCCAGTAGTACTGGCAGCCCGAAGGAAAAACTGTTTTTT. Its protein product is CASSTGSPKEKLFF.

The V call is TRBV7-2, the J call TRBJ2-3; possible D gene TRBD2, 7 bases. Trimming shortened V by 6 bases and J by 2 bases, and 18 bases separated the two germline ends. This CDR3 has 16 amino acids. CDR1 is SGHTA and CDR2 is FQGNSA in the germline V gene. This chain's CDR3 is CASSPLGAGATDTQYF. The CDR3 DNA follows: TGTGCCAGCAGTCCGCTGGGGGCGGGGGCCACAGATACGCAGTATTTT.

The V and J genes are TRBV6-5 and TRBJ2-3; D is possibly TRBD1 (6 bases). The V gene lost 8 bases and the J gene lost 7 bases, with 13 bases spanning the gap. Germline assignment: CDR1 MNHEY and CDR2 SVGAGI. CDR3 length: 12 amino acids. The CDR3: CASRQGRNTQYF. In nucleotides, the CDR3 is TGTGCCAGCCGGCAGGGGCGGAATACGCAGTATTTT.

The chain uses TRBV7-9 and TRBJ1-5, with D maybe TRBD1 (5 bases). The CDR3 is made up of 14 amino acids. V lost 4 bases, J lost 6 bases, and 13 bases lay in between. Germline CDR1 reads SEHNR; CDR2 reads FQNEAQ (reference sequence). CDR3 loop: CASSSTVTSQPQHF. CDR3 nucleotides: TGTGCCAGCAGCTCGACAGTGACTTCTCAGCCCCAGCATTTT.

This chain uses TRBV4-1 with TRBJ1-5; 12 bases agree with TRBD1. Trimming at V came to 4 bases and at J to 7 bases, leaving 5 bases not matched to a gene. Germline V gene lookup returns CDR1 MGHRA and CDR2 YSYEKL. This CDR3 is 15 amino acids long. This CDR3 is CASSRGQGAGQPQHF. The CDR3 region has the DNA TGCGCCAGCAGCCGGGGACAGGGGGCCGGACAGCCCCAGCATTTT.

The chain recombines TRBV30 with TRBJ1-5; weak D call: TRBD1 (5 bases). CDR1 is GTSNPN, CDR2 SVGIG, per germline (reference sequence). Deletions cut 1 base from V and 3 bases from J, with 10 bases between. This CDR3 spans 14 amino acids. The CDR3 nucleotides are TGTGCCTGGAGTGACGGGGACCTCAATCAGCCCCAGCATTTT. This codes for CAWSDGDLNQPQHF.